The T cell receptor beta chain under discussion was sequenced for a study of cytomegalovirus exposure and HLA in healthy donors (dated by TCRdb to about 2017). Background on the whole study: An earlier analysis of about 530 of the donors reported 250 to 300 Gb of sequence data and some 110 million unique TCR beta sequences obtained from around 180 million T cells. An early release covering 550 to 700 HLA-typed donors comprised approximately 300 gigabases of sequencing data and around 86 million unique TCR sequences. Of the approximately 400 genotyped donors, roughly 80% fell in the genetic ancestry cluster associated with self-reported Caucasian donors. The study aimed to test whether cataloging public T cell receptors could reveal signatures of past pathogen exposure. The study used immunosequencing to profile the T cell repertoires of approximately 650 subjects and linked those repertoires to cytomegalovirus serostatus. A separate validation cohort of roughly 110 different subjects was used in addition to the approximately 700-subject first cohort. High-throughput TCR immunosequencing, statistical association of individual TCRs with disease status, and machine learning were combined to predict cytomegalovirus infection status. A later analysis re-examined previously published TCR beta repertoires from about 670 donors and added high-resolution HLA genotyping to investigate patterns of TCR occurrence. In the later analysis, no new phenotypic data were used to find candidate immune exposures; instead, reliance was placed on TCR beta sequences and their occurrence across donors. An earlier analysis of 587 of the donors used high-throughput TCR beta sequencing to judge whether each TCR beta V gene segment behaved as functional or pseudogenic. Donor age, sex, ethnicity and CMV serostatus were compiled alongside the repertoire data. A later genetic analysis took genome-wide SNP genotypes for 398 of the 666 donors and used that subset as a discovery cohort. All discovery cohort repertoires had been generated using a single sequencing platform. Class I and class II HLA loci were covered by the typing at four-digit resolution. Typing coverage differed by locus: A, B, C, DRB1 and DQB1 were typed in roughly 629-630 donors, DQA1 in around 500, DPA1 in nearly 610, and DPB1 in just under 480. Roughly five DR-DQ haplotypes were handled as single units for association and clustering, since linkage in the cohort was strong. On average, roughly 250,000 unique TCR beta nucleotide sequences were sequenced per donor among 398 genotyped donors of the cohort, with roughly 19% of those sequences being non-productive.

The cohort consisted of 650 to 700 healthy bone marrow donors. All cohort members were sampled while nominally healthy, although unrecorded immune exposures were likely present. The donor tested CMV seronegative, placing the donor among the 350 to 400 seronegative members of the cohort. A peripheral blood sample was provided by each donor, and peripheral blood mononuclear cells were used for TCR beta sequencing. The Qiagen DNeasy Blood Extraction Kit was used to extract genomic DNA from the blood cell samples. The germline V gene encodes CDR1 SGHRS and CDR2 YFSETQ. The CDR3 starts with the cysteine, ends with the phenylalanine, and has 13 residues. Only CDR3 DNA is held: 39 bases, read in frame from base 1. Trimming takes 2 bases from V and 3 bases from J, and the germline ends sit 9 bases apart. Receptor libraries were prepared by the immunoSEQ multiplex PCR assay. For the multiplex PCR, a mixture combining 60 forward primers for TCR Vbeta segments and 13 reverse primers for TCR Jbeta segments was used. A multiplex PCR assay on genomic DNA amplified the CDR3 region of rearranged TCR beta genes. The amplified TCR beta libraries were sequenced on the Illumina HiSeq System as 87-base-pair reads. Regarding the original processing steps: A later analysis counted about 76 million unique TCR beta chains across the 550 to 750 repertoires, and around 12 million of these chains were shared by at least two donors. To remove PCR and sequencing errors, raw reads were error-corrected and collapsed into unique sequences using a nearest-neighbor algorithm that merged closely related sequences. To assign V, D and J gene segments, CDR3 sequences were aligned to IMGT reference sequences. For a sequence to be retained, at least a six-nucleotide match to both a V gene segment and a J gene segment was required. A rearrangement was called productive if the CDR3 had no stop codons and remained in frame with V and J, and every other rearrangement was called non-productive. CDR3 was defined by IMGT convention, running from the second conserved V-encoded cysteine to the conserved J-encoded phenylalanine. The earlier analysis of a few hundred of the donors excluded any sequence lacking an unambiguous match to a single V gene segment. An earlier analysis of several hundred of the donors called V segments functional above 56.7% productive rearrangements and segregating when the between-donor standard deviation exceeded 5%. To diagnose cytomegalovirus status from the catalog of TCR beta chain sequences, a statistical classification framework was built. A later analysis assigned V and J genes by comparing TCR nucleotide sequences with IMGT/GENE-DB human TR gene sequences. In a later analysis, CDR3 sequences and most-parsimonious VDJ recombination scenarios were assigned using the TCRdist pipeline. In a later analysis, every TCR beta chain was defined by the combination of its CDR3 amino acid sequence and its V-gene family, and reads without a unique V-gene family were dropped. To address suspected cross-contamination and a sequencing artifact, a later analysis removed a few hundred highly shared, low-generation-probability nucleotide sequences. In a later analysis, a clonal expansion index for each public chain was calculated from normalized within-repertoire ranks of inferred template counts. Generation probabilities in a later analysis came from a VDJ recombination model fitted to out-of-frame rearrangements, and those results were checked against IGoR. In a later analysis, TCR-TCR, TCR-HLA and TCR-CMV co-occurrence was scored with hypergeometric tests, and a repertoire-size bias correction was applied to TCR pairs. In a later analysis, false discovery rates were estimated by permuting HLA or CMV assignments 20 times. A later analysis grouped co-occurring TCRs with DBSCAN, adding TCRdist sequence similarity when clustering within HLA-allele-positive subsets. Repertoires with fewer than 30,000 or more than 120,000 public chains, plus five repertoires with anomalous nucleotide sharing, were excluded from co-occurrence clustering. This is the immuneACCESS table as TCRdb keeps it, with only in-frame sequences that have V and J called. A part of the clones is gone; compared with another copy, unresolved V genes explain less than half, and the rest is unexplained. V, J and clone size reflect that table, while D and trimming were determined from the DNA. For this sample the table gives hundreds of thousands of clones, of which approximately 78% were detected only once. The ten largest clones take up more than 0.45% of the sample.

General findings and caveats noted by the study authors: In both the original and validation cohorts, the classifier was reported to diagnose cytomegalovirus status with high specificity and sensitivity. Broadly in line with IMGT annotations, most TCR beta V segments showed up in productive rearrangements about 87% or about 30% of the time in an earlier analysis of a few hundred of the donors. In a later genetic analysis, fewer N-insertions in productive TCRs were reported among donors in an Asian-associated ancestry cluster than the approximately 630-donor mean. In this cohort, only TCR beta chains were sequenced, and detectable features were limited by the absence of alpha or paired-chain data. It was suggested by the authors that the approach could potentially be generalized to other disease states and immunological phenotypes. A cluster of highly shared sequence variants was judged likely to represent a technical artifact of the sequencing pipeline. Because counts were too low, around 18 rarely observed V segments, including chromosome 9 orphons, were left out of the earlier analysis of over 550 of the donors. Correlated functional status among segregating V segments might be attributable to linkage disequilibrium, but an unknown experimental factor could not be ruled out. Most TCR sequences were observed very rarely across donors, whereas some public TCRs were present in many individuals. When HLA alleles, especially DR and DQ, strongly co-occurred, TCR associations were difficult to assign to individual alleles. In a later analysis, about 16,000 TCR beta sequences were associated with specific HLA alleles at a false discovery rate of 0.05. A few of the identified cytomegalovirus-associated TCR beta chains were confirmed in vitro to be specific for cytomegalovirus antigens. Compared with equally common non-associated chains, HLA-associated TCR beta chains in a later analysis were more clonally expanded and had lower generation probabilities. In a later analysis, several top co-occurrence clusters were reported to appear linked to parvovirus B19, influenza, CMV and Epstein-Barr virus. An association between a missense DCLRE1C variant and V-gene and J-gene trimming of TCR beta chains was found in a later genetic analysis and replicated in an independent cohort. Some IMGT-functional V segments, including TRBV6-2 and TRBV6-3, could not be distinguished by the 87-base-pair reads and were therefore excluded. Roughly uniform sequencing depth across donors was assumed in presence/absence analyses, although this assumption may not hold. Because HLA typing was unavailable for some donors at each locus, only the typed subset was used in association tests. A total of 150 to 200 TCR beta chains were listed by the study as associated with cytomegalovirus. According to a later analysis, most CMV-associated TCR beta chains appeared to be HLA-restricted, and the HLA associations seemed to be driven largely by CMV exposure. For the cohort, immune exposure information was limited to CMV serostatus. A further reported finding was that TCR beta sequences accurately predicted the HLA-A and HLA-B alleles for most subjects in the first cohort. According to a later analysis, TCR association rates differed among HLA loci, with DRB1 alleles showing the most associated TCRs and HLA-C alleles showing the fewest.

Comment on this clone: No antigen is known for it. Base qualities are missing; no much larger clone stands one base away.

Recombination joined TRBV5-1 with TRBJ2-7; the D segment could be TRBD2, given 6 matching bases. The sequencing sample was made of PBMCs. The source of this sequence is a boy aged 5-17 years in good health and CMV-seronegative. The CDR3: CASSFMEGYEQYF. The DNA sequence is given as TGCGCCAGCAGCTTCATGGAGGGCTACGAGCAGTACTTC.